This record looks at one TCR beta chain sequence and its context. The antigen remains undetermined. The donors were part of the validation cohort, which consisted of about 120 subjects and was separate from the first cohort of roughly 620 subjects. This specimen comes from a study of cytomegalovirus exposure and HLA in healthy donors. Findings and limits, study-wide: Among TCR beta chains, those listed as cytomegalovirus-associated numbered about 160. Reports credit the classifier with highly specific, highly sensitive diagnosis of cytomegalovirus status.

Assay: immunoSEQ multiplex PCR; the TCRdb copy retains only in-frame clones and omits some. The repertoire holds about 150,000 clones, with about 86% as singletons. Material: PBMCs. The clonotype comes from a human donor in good health.

The CDR3 reads CASSLLPTRVIYTGELFF. CDR3 sequence (DNA): TGTGCCAGCAGTTTACTTCCGACTAGAGTGATCTACACCGGGGAGCTGTTTTTT. J is TRBJ2-2 and V is TRBV27, with D perhaps TRBD2 (6 bases). Germline-derived CDR1 and CDR2 are MNHEY and SMNVEV (reference sequence). With 2 bases removed from V and 3 bases from J, the gap between germline ends came to 19 bases. The CDR3 totals 18 residues.